This section outlines one TCR beta chain sequence together with its context. These data originate in a study of blood T cell repertoires in COVID-19. Whole-study context: The United States, Italy and Spain provided the acute and convalescent COVID-19 samples. The analysed material was cDNA or gDNA that came from T cells, B-cell-depleted T cells, or PBMCs.

The V and J ends lost 0 bases and 8 bases respectively, with 16 bases between them. In germline, CDR1 is GTSNPN, CDR2 SVGIG (reference sequence). The CDR3 sequence is 14 residues long. As originally analysed: Quantification of nucleated cells was approximated via reference gene primer amplification. Method: immunoSEQ multiplex PCR; TCRdb's copy keeps in-frame clones and lacks some. That table supplies the V and J calls and clone size; D and trimming were determined from the DNA. The table shows under 200,000 clones, with about 86% occurring only once. Sequencing input: peripheral blood. The chain uses TRBV30 and TRBJ1-2, with D unclear. The TCR sequence derives from a human donor with acute or convalescent COVID-19. The donor label of this sample is uncertain. CDR3 sequence: CAWSVARTTRGYTF. DNA for the CDR3: TGTGCCTGGAGTGTTGCGCGTACGACTCGCGGCTACACCTTC.